One and the same sample provided the 7 T cell receptor beta chains below, sequenced in a study of regulatory T cells in long-lasting Graves disease. With iRepertoire HTBI primers and Arm-PCR of CDR3 regions, TCR beta libraries were built. Each CDR3 protein gets one entry after TCRdb re-called the multiplex PCR reads with MiXCR. The table lists around 460,000 distinct CDR3 sequences, approximately 23% of them singletons. Time point of the sample: persistent/refractory GD, antithyroid drugs over 5 years with positive TRAb. With RNA extracted from PBMCs as input, the TCR library was made. This specimen was peripheral blood mononuclear cells (PBMCs), taken when the disease was refractory, from a patient treated with antithyroid drugs. Receptors originate from a female donor with Graves disease.

This rearrangement joins TRBV19 to TRBJ2-4; 9 bases are a match to TRBD2. The end of the DNA aligns better with TRBJ2-1, so the J call may be wrong. Germline values: CDR1 LNHDA, CDR2 SQIVND (reference sequence). The CDR3 runs to 14 residues. CDR3 residues: CASSTTGLAIEQFF. In DNA, the CDR3 is TGTGCCAGTAGTACGACAGGACTAGCGATTGAGCAGTTCTTC.

About this clonotype: Given a much more abundant clone one base away, this may be a read error. This sequence joins TRBV29-1 and TRBJ1-1; D may be TRBD1 (5 bases). The germline V and J ends were trimmed by 4 bases and 10 bases, with 10 bases remaining between them. The CDR3 loop spans 10 amino acids. Germline-derived CDR1 and CDR2 are SQVTM and ANQGSEA. CDR3 sequence: CSVASRGAFF. The CDR3 DNA sequence: TGCAGCGTTGCTTCGAGGGGAGCTTTCTTT.

This clonotype showed up many times. The rearrangement joins TRBV6-1 to TRBJ2-6; 9 bases agree with TRBD1. J gave up 0 bases and V 6 bases, and 9 bases lay outside the gene matches. The CDR3 extends over 18 amino acids. Germline assignment: CDR1 MNHNS and CDR2 SASEGT. As DNA, the CDR3 is TGTGCCAGCAGACCCGGGACAGGGAAACTCTCTGGGGCCAACGTCCTGACTTTC. This sequence encodes CASRPGTGKLSGANVLTF.

This clonotype was picked up many times. The CDR3 nucleotides read TGTGCCAGCAGTTACTCGGGCAGGGGTGTTCAGCCCCAGCATTTT. Its translation: CASSYSGRGVQPQHF. This sequence joins TRBV2 and TRBJ1-5, with a weak D call TRBD1 (6 bases). Germline CDR1 SNHLY, CDR2 FYNNEI. The V gene lost 5 bases and the J gene lost 6 bases, with 17 bases spanning the gap. This CDR3 comprises 15 residues.

This clonotype was recorded many times. The chain combines TRBV28 with TRBJ2-6; TRBD1 is a possible D gene (5 bases). CDR1 is MDHEN and CDR2 is SYDVKM in the germline V gene. The CDR3 has 14 amino acids. The V gene lost 11 bases and the J gene lost 1 base, with 12 bases spanning the gap. CDR3 sequence: CAGASMSGANVLTF. The DNA of the CDR3 is TGTGCCGGGGCCAGTATGTCTGGGGCCAACGTCCTGACTTTC.

The chain employs TRBV24-1 and TRBJ2-3; D might be TRBD2 (6 bases). Germline V gene data show CDR1 as KGHDR and CDR2 as SFDVKD. This CDR3 is built from 16 residues. V lost 4 bases, J lost 3 bases, and 16 bases lay in between. This chain's CDR3 is CATSEATSGRTDTQYF. The CDR3 DNA reads as TGTGCCACCAGTGAAGCGACTAGTGGGAGAACAGATACGCAGTATTTT.

V usage is TRBV13 and J usage is TRBJ1-2; TRBD1 is a possible D gene (5 bases). Deletions cut 5 bases from V and 2 bases from J, with 15 bases between. The germline CDR1 and CDR2 sequences are PRHDT and FYEKMQ (reference sequence). The CDR3 extends over 15 amino acids. The CDR3 sequence: CASSPRGNGNYGYTF. CDR3 DNA sequence: TGTGCCAGCAGCCCCCGGGGCAACGGGAACTATGGCTACACCTTC.